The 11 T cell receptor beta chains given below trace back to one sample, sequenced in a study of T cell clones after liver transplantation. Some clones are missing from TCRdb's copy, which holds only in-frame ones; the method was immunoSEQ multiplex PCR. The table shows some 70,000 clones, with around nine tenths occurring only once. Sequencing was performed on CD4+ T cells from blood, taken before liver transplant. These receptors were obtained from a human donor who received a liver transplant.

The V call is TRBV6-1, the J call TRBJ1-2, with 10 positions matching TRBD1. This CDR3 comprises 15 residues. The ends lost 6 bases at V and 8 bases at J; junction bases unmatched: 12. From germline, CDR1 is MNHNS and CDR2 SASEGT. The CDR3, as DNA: TGTGCCAGCAGCCTCGAAGACAGGGGGCGAGGAGGCTACACCTTC. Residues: CASSLEDRGRGGYTF.

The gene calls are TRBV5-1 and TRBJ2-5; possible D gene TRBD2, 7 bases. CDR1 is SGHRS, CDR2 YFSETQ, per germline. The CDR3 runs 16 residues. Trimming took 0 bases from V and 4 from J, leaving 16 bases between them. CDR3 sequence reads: CASSLARGLLVETQYF. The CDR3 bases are TGCGCCAGCAGCTTGGCCAGGGGACTACTGGTAGAGACCCAGTACTTC.

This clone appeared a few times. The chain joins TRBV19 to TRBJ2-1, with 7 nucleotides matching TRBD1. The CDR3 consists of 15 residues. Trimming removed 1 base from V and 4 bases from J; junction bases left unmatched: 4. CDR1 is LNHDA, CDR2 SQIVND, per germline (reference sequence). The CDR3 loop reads CASSIGGQIYNEQFF. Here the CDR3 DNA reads TGTGCCAGTAGTATAGGGGGACAGATTTACAATGAGCAGTTCTTC.

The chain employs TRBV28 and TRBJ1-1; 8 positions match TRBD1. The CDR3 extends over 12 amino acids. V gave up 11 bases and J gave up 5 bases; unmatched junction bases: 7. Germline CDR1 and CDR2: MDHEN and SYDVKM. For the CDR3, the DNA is TGTGCCGCGACAGGGGAGAGGACTGAAGCTTTCTTT. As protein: CAATGERTEAFF.

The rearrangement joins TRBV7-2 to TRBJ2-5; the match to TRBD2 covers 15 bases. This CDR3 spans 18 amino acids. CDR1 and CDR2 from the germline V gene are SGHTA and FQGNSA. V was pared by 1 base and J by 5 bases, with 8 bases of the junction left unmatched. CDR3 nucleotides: TGTGCCAGCAGCTTAGGGTGGACTAGCGGGAGGGCCCGGGAGACCCAGTACTTC. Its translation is CASSLGWTSGRARETQYF. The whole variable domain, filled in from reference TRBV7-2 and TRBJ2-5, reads GAGVSQSPSNKVTEKGKDVELRCDPISGHTALYWYRQSLGQGLEFLIYFQGNSAPDKSGLPSDRFSAERTGGSVSTLTIQRTQQEDSAVYLCASSLGWTSGRARETQYFGPGTRLLVL.

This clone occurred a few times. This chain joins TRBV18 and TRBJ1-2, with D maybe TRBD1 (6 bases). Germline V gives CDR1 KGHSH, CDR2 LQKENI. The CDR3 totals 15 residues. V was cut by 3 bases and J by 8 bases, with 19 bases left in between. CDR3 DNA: TGTGCCAGCTCACCTACTTCCGAGGGGGGCGACGGCTACACCTTC. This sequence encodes CASSPTSEGGDGYTF.

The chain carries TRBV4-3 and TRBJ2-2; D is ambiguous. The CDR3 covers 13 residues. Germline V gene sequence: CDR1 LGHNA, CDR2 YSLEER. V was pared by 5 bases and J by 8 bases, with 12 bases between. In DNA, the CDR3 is TGCGCCAGCAGCTCCAGTGTTAGGGGGGAGCTGTTTTTT. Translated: CASSSSVRGELFF.

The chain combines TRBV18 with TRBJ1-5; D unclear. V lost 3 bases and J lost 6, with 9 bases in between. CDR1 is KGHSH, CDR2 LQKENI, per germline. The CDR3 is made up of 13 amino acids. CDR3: CASSPRSGQPQHF. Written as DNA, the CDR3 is TGTGCCAGCTCACCTCGAAGCGGTCAGCCCCAGCATTTT.

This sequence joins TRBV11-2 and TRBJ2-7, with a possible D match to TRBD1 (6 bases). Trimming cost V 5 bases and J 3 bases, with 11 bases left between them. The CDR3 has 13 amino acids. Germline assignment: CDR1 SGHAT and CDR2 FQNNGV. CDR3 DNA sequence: TGTGCCAGCAGCGTTGGACAGATCTACGAGCAGTACTTC. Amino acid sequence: CASSVGQIYEQYF.

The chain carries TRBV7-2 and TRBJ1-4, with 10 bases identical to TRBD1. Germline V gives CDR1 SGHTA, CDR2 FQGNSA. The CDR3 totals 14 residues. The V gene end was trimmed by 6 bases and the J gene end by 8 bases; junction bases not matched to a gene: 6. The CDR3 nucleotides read TGTGCCAGCAGATCCGGGACAGGGGACGAAAAACTGTTTTTT. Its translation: CASRSGTGDEKLFF.

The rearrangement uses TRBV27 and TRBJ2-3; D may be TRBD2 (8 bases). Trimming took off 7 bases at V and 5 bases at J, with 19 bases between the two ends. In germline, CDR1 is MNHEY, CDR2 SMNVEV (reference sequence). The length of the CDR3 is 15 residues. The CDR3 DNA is TGTGCCAGCAAGGGATTAGCGGGACAGTTAGATACGCAGTATTTT. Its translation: CASKGLAGQLDTQYF.